This TCR beta chain was sequenced for a study of T cells after yellow fever vaccination. Study summary: The authors prepared low-cell-number fractions using SMART-Seq v4 Ultra Low Input. General study results and limits: The appearance of a small share of clonotypes in both CD4 and CD8 compartments was observed. The study noted that FACS-sorted repertoires could contain abundant clonotypes contaminating from the bulk population.

A word on this clonotype: Antigen unknown.

Production of TCR cDNA was by 5'RACE template switching, which also added a universal primer site and UMIs. In TCRdb, the 5' RACE reads were re-called with MiXCR into one record per CDR3 protein. The table records a few hundred thousand distinct CDR3 sequences, over 6.5% of them present only once. The sequencing used CD4+ T cells sorted from PBMCs, collected on the day of the yellow fever booster vaccination. The sequence was collected from a man aged 30-40 years who received the YFV17D yellow fever vaccine.

CDR3 region: CASRRHLLGNQPQHF. The DNA for the CDR3 is TGCGCCAGCAGACGACATTTACTGGGCAATCAGCCCCAGCATTTT. The rearrangement links TRBV23-1 to TRBJ1-5; D unresolved. TRBV23-1 is recorded as an ORF, its role being uncertain. The V and J ends lost 6 bases and 2 bases respectively, with 14 bases between them. The length of the CDR3 is 15 residues.